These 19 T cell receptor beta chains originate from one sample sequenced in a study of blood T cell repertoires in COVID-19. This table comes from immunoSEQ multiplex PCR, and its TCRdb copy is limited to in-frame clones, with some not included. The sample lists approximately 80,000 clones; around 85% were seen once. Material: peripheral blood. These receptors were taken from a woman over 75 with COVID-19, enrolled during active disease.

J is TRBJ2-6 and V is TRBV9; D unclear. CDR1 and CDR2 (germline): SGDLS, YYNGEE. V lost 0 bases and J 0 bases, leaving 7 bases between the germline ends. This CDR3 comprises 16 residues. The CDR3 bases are TGTGCCAGCAGCGTAGGTCAGGTCTCTGGGGCCAACGTCCTGACTTTC. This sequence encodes CASSVGQVSGANVLTF.

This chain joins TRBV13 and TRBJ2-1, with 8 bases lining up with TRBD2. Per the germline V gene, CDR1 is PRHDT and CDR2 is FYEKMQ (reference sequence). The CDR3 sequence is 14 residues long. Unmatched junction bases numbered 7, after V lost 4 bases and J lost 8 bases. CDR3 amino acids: CASSSSPLADEQFF. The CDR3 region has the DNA TGTGCCAGCAGCTCGTCCCCACTAGCGGATGAGCAGTTCTTC.

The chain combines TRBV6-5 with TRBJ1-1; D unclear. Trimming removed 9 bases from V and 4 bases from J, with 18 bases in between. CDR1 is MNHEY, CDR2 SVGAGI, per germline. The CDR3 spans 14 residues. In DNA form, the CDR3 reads TGTGCCAGACCCGGTCGGTTAGCTGGCACTGAAGCTTTCTTT. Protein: CARPGRLAGTEAFF.

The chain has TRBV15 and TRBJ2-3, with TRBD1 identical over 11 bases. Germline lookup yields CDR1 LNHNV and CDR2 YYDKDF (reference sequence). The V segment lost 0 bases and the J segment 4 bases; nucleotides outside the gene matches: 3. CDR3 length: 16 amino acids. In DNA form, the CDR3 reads TGTGCCACCAGCAGAGAGGACAGGGGGCCCCCAGATACGCAGTATTTT. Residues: CATSREDRGPPDTQYF. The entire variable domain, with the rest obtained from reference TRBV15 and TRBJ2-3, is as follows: DAMVIQNPRYQVTQFGKPVTLSCSQTLNHNVMYWYQQKSSQAPKLLFHYYDKDFNNEADTPDNFQSRRPNTSFCFLDIRSPGLGDTAMYLCATSREDRGPPDTQYFGPGTRLTVL.

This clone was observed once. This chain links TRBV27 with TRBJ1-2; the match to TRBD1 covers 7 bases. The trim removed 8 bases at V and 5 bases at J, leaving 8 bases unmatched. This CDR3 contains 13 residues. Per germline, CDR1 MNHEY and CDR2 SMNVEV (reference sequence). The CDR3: CASGRQGGYGYTF. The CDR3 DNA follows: TGTGCCAGCGGCCGACAGGGAGGTTATGGCTACACCTTC.

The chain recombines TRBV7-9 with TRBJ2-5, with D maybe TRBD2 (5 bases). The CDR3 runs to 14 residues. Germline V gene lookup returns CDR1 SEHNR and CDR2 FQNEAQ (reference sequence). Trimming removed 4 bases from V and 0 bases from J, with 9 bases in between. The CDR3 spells CASSSRGYQETQYF. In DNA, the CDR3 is TGTGCCAGCAGCTCAAGAGGGTACCAAGAGACCCAGTACTTC.

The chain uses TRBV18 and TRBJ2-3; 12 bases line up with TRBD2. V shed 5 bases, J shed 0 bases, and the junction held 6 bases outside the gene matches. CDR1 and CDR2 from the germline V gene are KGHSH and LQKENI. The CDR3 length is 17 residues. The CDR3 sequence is CASSSTSGGLSTDTQYF. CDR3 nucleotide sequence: TGTGCCAGCTCATCAACTAGCGGGGGGCTGAGCACAGATACGCAGTATTTT.

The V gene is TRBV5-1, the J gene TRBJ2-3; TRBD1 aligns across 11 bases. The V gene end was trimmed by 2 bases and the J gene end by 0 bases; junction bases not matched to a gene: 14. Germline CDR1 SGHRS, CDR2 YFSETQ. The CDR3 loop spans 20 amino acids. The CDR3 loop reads CASSFRDRGLAWSSTDTQYF. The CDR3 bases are TGCGCCAGCAGCTTCCGGGACAGGGGGTTAGCATGGTCAAGCACAGATACGCAGTATTTT.

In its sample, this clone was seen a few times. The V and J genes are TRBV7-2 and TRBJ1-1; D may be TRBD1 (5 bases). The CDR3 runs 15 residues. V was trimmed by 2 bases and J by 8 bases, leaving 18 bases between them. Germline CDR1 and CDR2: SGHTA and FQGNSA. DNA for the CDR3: TGTGCCAGCAGCTTATTGGCAGGGAGGCTTTCAGAAGCTTTCTTT. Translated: CASSLLAGRLSEAFF.

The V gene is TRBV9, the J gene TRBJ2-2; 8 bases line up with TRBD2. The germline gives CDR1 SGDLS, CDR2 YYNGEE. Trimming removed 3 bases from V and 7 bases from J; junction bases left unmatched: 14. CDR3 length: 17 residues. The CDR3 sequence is CASSARMGREEFGELFF. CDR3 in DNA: TGTGCCAGCAGCGCACGCATGGGGCGGGAGGAGTTCGGGGAGCTGTTTTTT.

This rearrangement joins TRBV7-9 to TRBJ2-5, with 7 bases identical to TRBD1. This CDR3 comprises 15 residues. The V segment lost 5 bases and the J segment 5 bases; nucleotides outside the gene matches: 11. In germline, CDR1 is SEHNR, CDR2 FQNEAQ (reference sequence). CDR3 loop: CASSARQGVTETQYF. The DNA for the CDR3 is TGTGCCAGCAGCGCCCGACAGGGTGTCACGGAGACCCAGTACTTC.

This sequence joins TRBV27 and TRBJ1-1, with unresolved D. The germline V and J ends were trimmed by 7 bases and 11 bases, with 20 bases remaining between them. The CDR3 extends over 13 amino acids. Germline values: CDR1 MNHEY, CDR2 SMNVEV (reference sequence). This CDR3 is CASKRHTGEWAFF. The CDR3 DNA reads TGTGCCAGCAAGAGGCACACGGGAGAATGGGCTTTCTTT.

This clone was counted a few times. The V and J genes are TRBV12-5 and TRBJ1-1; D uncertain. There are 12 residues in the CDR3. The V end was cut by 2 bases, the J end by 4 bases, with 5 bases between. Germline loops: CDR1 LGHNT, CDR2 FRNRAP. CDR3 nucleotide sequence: TGTGCTAGTGGTTTGTCGTTCACTGAAGCTTTCTTT. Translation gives CASGLSFTEAFF.

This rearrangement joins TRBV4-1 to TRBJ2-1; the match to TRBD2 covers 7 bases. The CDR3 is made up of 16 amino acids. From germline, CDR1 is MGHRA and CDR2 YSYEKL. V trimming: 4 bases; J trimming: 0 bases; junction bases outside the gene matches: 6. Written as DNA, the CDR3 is TGCGCCAGCAGCCTTCGCCTAGCGGACTCCTACAATGAGCAGTTCTTC. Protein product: CASSLRLADSYNEQFF.

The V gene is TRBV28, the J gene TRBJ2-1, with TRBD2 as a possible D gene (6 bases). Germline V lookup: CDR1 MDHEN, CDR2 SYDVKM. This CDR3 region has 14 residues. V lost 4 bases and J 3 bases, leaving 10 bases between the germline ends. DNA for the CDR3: TGTGCCAGCAGTTGGGGGGAAGACTACAATGAGCAGTTCTTC. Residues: CASSWGEDYNEQFF.

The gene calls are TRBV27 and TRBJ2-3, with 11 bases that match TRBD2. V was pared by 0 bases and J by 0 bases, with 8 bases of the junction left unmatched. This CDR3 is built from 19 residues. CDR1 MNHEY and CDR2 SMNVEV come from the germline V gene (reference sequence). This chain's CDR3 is CASSLSGYSSGGSTDTQYF. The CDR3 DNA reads TGTGCCAGCAGTTTATCTGGGTACTCTAGCGGGGGGAGCACAGATACGCAGTATTTT.

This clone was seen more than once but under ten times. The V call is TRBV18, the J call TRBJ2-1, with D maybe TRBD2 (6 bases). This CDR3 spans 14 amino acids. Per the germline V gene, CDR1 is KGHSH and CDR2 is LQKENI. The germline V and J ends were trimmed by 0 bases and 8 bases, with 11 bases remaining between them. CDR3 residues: CASSPPPGGDEQFF. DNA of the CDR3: TGTGCCAGCTCACCACCGCCAGGCGGGGATGAGCAGTTCTTC.

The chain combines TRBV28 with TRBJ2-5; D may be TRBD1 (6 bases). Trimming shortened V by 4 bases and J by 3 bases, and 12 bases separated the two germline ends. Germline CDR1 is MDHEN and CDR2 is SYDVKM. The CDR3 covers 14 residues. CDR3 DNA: TGTGCCAGCAGTTCCGGGACAAGGAAAGAGACCCAGTACTTC. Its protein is CASSSGTRKETQYF.

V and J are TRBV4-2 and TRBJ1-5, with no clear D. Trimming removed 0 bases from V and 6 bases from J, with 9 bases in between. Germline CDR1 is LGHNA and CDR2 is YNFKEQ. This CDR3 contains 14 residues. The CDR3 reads CASSQDGGSQPQHF. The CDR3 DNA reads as TGTGCCAGCAGCCAAGATGGAGGGAGTCAGCCCCAGCATTTT.